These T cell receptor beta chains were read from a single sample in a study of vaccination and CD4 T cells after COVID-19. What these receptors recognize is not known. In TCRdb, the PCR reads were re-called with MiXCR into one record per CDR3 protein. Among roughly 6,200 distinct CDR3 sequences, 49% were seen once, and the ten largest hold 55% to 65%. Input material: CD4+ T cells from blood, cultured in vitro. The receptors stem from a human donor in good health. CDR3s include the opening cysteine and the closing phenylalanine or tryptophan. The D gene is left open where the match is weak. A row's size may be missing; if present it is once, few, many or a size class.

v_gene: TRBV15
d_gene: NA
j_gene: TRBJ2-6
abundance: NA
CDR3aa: CATSSRSGTNVLTF
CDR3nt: TGTGCCACCAGCAGCCGGTCTGGGACCAACGTCCTGACTTTC

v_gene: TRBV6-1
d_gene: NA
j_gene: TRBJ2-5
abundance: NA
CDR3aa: CASRPRPGSETQYF
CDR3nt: TGTGCCAGCAGGCCCCGTCCCGGATCGGAGACCCAGTACTTC

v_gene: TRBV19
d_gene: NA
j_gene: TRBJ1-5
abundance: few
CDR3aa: CASSMGGGGLGNQPQHF
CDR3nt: TGTGCCAGTAGTATGGGAGGAGGGGGTTTAGGCAATCAGCCCCAGCATTTT

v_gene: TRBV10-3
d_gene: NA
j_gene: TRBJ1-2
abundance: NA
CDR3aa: CAISEAAAEAGYGYTF
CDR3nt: TGTGCCATCAGTGAAGCCGCCGCCGAGGCGGGCTATGGCTACACCTTC

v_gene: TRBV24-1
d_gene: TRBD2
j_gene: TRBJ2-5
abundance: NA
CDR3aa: CATSEGSGREEETQYF
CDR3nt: TGTGCCACCAGTGAAGGATCGGGGAGGGAGGAAGAGACCCAGTACTTC

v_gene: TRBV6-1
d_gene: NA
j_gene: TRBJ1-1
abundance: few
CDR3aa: CASSHDGNTEAFF
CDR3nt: TGTGCCAGCAGCCACGACGGGAACACTGAAGCTTTCTTT

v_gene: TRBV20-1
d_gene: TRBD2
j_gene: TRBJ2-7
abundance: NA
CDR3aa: CSARNSGNEQYF
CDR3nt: TGCAGTGCTAGAAATAGCGGGAACGAGCAGTACTTC

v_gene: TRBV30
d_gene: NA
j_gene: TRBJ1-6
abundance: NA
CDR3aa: CAWSVRGSSYNSPLHF
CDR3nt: TGTGCCTGGAGTGTACGAGGGAGCTCCTATAATTCACCCCTCCACTTT

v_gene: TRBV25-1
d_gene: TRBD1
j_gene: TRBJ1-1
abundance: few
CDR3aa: CASSVGTGSYTEAFF
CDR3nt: TGTGCCAGCAGTGTCGGGACAGGGTCTTATACTGAAGCTTTCTTT

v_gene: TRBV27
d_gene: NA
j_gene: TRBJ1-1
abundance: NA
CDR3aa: CASSYGQSANTEAFF
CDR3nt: TGTGCCAGCAGTTACGGACAGTCAGCGAACACTGAAGCTTTCTTT

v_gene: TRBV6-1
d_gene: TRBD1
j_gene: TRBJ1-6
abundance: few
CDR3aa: CASSPTGGTSPLHF
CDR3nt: TGTGCCAGCAGTCCTACAGGGGGCACTTCACCCCTCCACTTT

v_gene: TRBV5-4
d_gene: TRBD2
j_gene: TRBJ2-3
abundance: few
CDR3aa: CASSFTSGDTQYF
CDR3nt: TGTGCCAGCAGCTTTACTAGCGGAGATACGCAGTATTTT

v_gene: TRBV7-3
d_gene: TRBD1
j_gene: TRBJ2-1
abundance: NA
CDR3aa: CASSSNSVGTGLGNEQFF
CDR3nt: TGTGCCAGCAGCTCTAACTCCGTCGGGACAGGGTTGGGGAATGAGCAGTTCTTC

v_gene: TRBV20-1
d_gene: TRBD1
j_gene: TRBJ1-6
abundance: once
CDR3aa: CSADRETRNSPLHF
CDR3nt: TGCAGTGCCGACAGGGAGACGAGGAATTCACCCCTCCACTTT

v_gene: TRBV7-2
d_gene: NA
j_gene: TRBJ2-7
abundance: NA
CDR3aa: CASSFGVRKGHEQYF
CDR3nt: TGTGCCAGCAGCTTCGGGGTCCGTAAGGGTCACGAGCAGTACTTC

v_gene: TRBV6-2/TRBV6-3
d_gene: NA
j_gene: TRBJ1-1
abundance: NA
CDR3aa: CASSFVGALNTEAFF
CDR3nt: TGTGCCAGCAGCTTCGTGGGGGCCCTGAACACTGAAGCTTTCTTT

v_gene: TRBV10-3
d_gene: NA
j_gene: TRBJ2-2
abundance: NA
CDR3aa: CAIRGSWAGELFF
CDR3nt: TGTGCCATCAGAGGGTCCTGGGCCGGGGAGCTGTTTTTT

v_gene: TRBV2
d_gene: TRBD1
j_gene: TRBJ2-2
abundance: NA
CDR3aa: CASRGTGNTGELFF
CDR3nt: TGTGCCAGCAGGGGGACAGGGAACACCGGGGAGCTGTTTTTT

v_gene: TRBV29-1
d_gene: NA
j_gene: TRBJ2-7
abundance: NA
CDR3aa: CSAMGDSSYEQYF
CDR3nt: TGCAGCGCCATGGGCGACAGCTCCTACGAGCAGTACTTC

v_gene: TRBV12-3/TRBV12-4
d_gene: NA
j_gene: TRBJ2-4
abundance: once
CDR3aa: CASSFLKGSGVLAKNIQYF
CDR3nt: TGTGCCAGCAGTTTCCTGAAGGGGTCGGGGGTACTAGCCAAAAACATTCAGTACTTC

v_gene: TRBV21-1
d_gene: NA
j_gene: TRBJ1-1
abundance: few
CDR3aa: CASRGLNTEAFF
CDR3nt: TGTGCCAGCAGGGGGCTGAACACTGAAGCTTTCTTT

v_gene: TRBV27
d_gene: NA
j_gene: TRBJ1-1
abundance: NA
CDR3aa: CASSLFISAGRPNTEAFF
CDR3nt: TGTGCCAGCAGTTTATTCATTTCGGCAGGGAGACCGAACACTGAAGCTTTCTTT

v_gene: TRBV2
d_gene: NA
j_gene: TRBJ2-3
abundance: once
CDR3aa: CASRTRTDTQYF
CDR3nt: TGTGCCAGCAGGACTAGGACAGATACGCAGTATTTT

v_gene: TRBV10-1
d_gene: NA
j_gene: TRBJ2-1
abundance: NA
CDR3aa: CASSESWEWNEQFF
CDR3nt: TGCGCCAGCAGTGAGAGTTGGGAGTGGAATGAGCAGTTCTTC